This entry lists 18 T cell receptor beta chains sequenced from one sample in a study of shared clonotypes between healthy human individuals. Repertoires were generated with immunoSEQ multiplex PCR, while TCRdb's copy carries only in-frame clones and drops some. The data hold 330,000 or so clones, with 73% observed a single time. The sample consisted of memory CD4+ T cells sorted from blood. The subset: CD45RA-negative fraction. These receptors originate from a man younger than 40 in good health.

Comments on this clone: One end of the junction is discordant with germline, which a read error may explain. The gene calls are TRBV5-1 and TRBJ1-1; TRBD1 might be the D (6 bases). This CDR3 has 17 amino acids. Germline V gives CDR1 SGHRS, CDR2 YFSETQ. The CDR3 nucleotides are TGCGCCAGCAGCCAACAGGGCCCTAACGTCATGAACACTGAAACTTTCTTT. Protein product: CASSQQGPNVMNTETFF.

Regarding this clone: The junction and the germline gene differ at one end; a read error may be behind it. This sequence joins TRBV11-2 and TRBJ2-7, with D possibly being TRBD1 or TRBD2 (5 bases each). CDR1 SGHAT and CDR2 FQNNGV come from the germline V gene. CDR3 length: 15 residues. The CDR3 DNA reads as TGTGCCGGCAGATATGCCGGGACGGGGAGATACGAGCAGTACTTC. This encodes CAGRYAGTGRYEQYF.

The chain couples TRBV9 to TRBJ2-1, with 10 bases matching TRBD2. Losses at the gene ends were 1 base for V and 5 bases for J; bases not matched to a gene: 3. Germline V gene data show CDR1 as SGDLS and CDR2 as YYNGEE. The length of the CDR3 is 15 residues. The CDR3 DNA sequence: TGTGCCAGCAGCGTAACTAGCGGGAAGAACAATGAGCAGTTCTTC. It encodes CASSVTSGKNNEQFF.

This clone was seen a single time. The V and J genes are TRBV30 and TRBJ1-1; the D is unclear. Germline V lookup: CDR1 GTSNPN, CDR2 SVGIG (reference sequence). Trimming took off 3 bases at V and 2 bases at J, with 13 bases between the two ends. The CDR3 covers 14 residues. This CDR3 is CAWSMYITNTEAFF. The DNA for the CDR3 is TGTGCCTGGAGCATGTACATTACAAACACTGAAGCTTTCTTT. The full variable domain, its missing parts supplied by reference TRBV30 and TRBJ1-1, is SQTIHQWPATLVQPVGSPLSLECTVEGTSNPNLYWYRQAAGRGLQLLFYSVGIGQISSEVPQNLSASRPQDRQFILSSKKLLLSDSGFYLCAWSMYITNTEAFFGQGTRLTVV.

The rearrangement links TRBV18 to TRBJ2-1, with 13 nucleotides matching TRBD2. V was clipped by 5 bases and J by 6 bases; unmatched bases: 16. From germline, CDR1 is KGHSH and CDR2 LQKENI. The CDR3 has 19 amino acids. The CDR3 region has the DNA TGTGCCAGCTCATCTAAACTAGCGGGAGGGTCAAACCCCGGCAATGAGCAGTTCTTC. It codes for CASSSKLAGGSNPGNEQFF.

The chain combines TRBV6-1 with TRBJ1-1, with D unclear. The CDR3 extends over 14 amino acids. Trimming took 6 bases from V and 1 from J, leaving 12 bases between them. The germline CDR1 and CDR2 sequences are MNHNS and SASEGT. The CDR3: CASRTRNRNTEAFF. In nucleotides, the CDR3 is TGTGCCAGCAGGACCCGGAACAGGAACACTGAAGCTTTCTTT.

This clone was seen a few times. The chain combines TRBV5-1 with TRBJ1-2; no clear D. Germline V gives CDR1 SGHRS, CDR2 YFSETQ. V was pared by 5 bases and J by 4 bases, with 15 bases between. CDR3 size: 14 residues. The CDR3 DNA is TGCGCCAGCAGTTACCGGGCGGGCAGCTATGGCTACACCTTC. Translation gives CASSYRAGSYGYTF.

This clone was picked up one time. The chain is built from TRBV18 and TRBJ2-7; 7 nucleotides align to TRBD1. The V segment lost 3 bases and the J segment 3 bases; nucleotides outside the gene matches: 5. This CDR3 region has 14 residues. CDR1 is KGHSH and CDR2 is LQKENI in the germline V gene. CDR3 region: CASSPANRGYEQYF. CDR3 bases: TGTGCCAGCTCACCCGCAAACAGGGGCTACGAGCAGTACTTC.

The chain uses TRBV5-6 and TRBJ2-3; 9 bases are a match to TRBD2. There are 17 residues in the CDR3. Germline CDR1 reads SGHDT; CDR2 reads YYEEEE. The junction had 10 bases not matched to a gene; V was cut back by 0 bases and J by 5 bases. The CDR3 protein is CASSLAGAGGPVDTQYF. DNA of the CDR3: TGTGCCAGCAGCTTGGCCGGGGCGGGAGGGCCTGTAGATACGCAGTATTTT.

The V gene is TRBV19, the J gene TRBJ2-7; maybe TRBD1 (5 bases). Germline V gene sequence: CDR1 LNHDA, CDR2 SQIVND (reference sequence). CDR3 size: 14 residues. V lost 2 bases and J lost 2, with 10 bases in between. The CDR3 DNA reads TGTGCCAGTAGTATAAGTGACAGCACCTACGAGCAGTACTTC. It codes for CASSISDSTYEQYF.

The chain uses TRBV14 and TRBJ2-1, with TRBD2 matching over 12 bases. CDR1 and CDR2 from the germline V gene are SGHDN and FVKESK. The CDR3 consists of 15 residues. V dropped 4 bases and J dropped 12; count of bases not matched to a gene: 10. The CDR3 sequence: CASSPSLLAGGMQFF. CDR3 DNA: TGTGCCAGCAGCCCGTCTCTTCTAGCGGGGGGGATGCAGTTCTTC. The variable domain in full, with the rest retrieved from reference TRBV14 and TRBJ2-1, is EAGVTQFPSHSVIEKGQTVTLRCDPISGHDNLYWYRRVMGKEIKFLLHFVKESKQDESGMPNNRFLAERTGGTYSTLKVQPAELEDSGVYFCASSPSLLAGGMQFFGPGTRLTVL.

This clone appeared a few times. This CDR3 reads CASSLAWQAGTDTQYF. The CDR3 DNA reads as TGTGCCAGCAGCTTAGCGTGGCAAGCCGGTACAGATACGCAGTATTTT. V and J are TRBV7-8 and TRBJ2-3; D uncertain. With 0 bases removed from V and 3 bases from J, the gap between germline ends came to 13 bases. The CDR3 covers 16 residues. The germline gives CDR1 SGHVS, CDR2 FQNEAQ.

This clone was counted a few times. Other DNA sequences within the sample encode an identical CDR3. The chain is built from TRBV27 and TRBJ2-7, with D perhaps matching TRBD1 (5 bases). Germline loops: CDR1 MNHEY, CDR2 SMNVEV (reference sequence). V lost 2 bases to trimming and J lost 2 bases, with 13 bases between them. The CDR3 length is 15 residues. The CDR3 loop is CASSLKGLGTYEQYF. CDR3 nucleotides: TGTGCCAGCAGTTTAAAGGGGTTGGGGACCTACGAGCAGTACTTC.

The chain uses TRBV6-1 and TRBJ1-3; 7 bases align to TRBD1. The CDR3 spans 16 residues. The germline V gene has CDR1 MNHNS and CDR2 SASEGT. J lost 0 bases, V lost 1 base, and 3 bases had no gene match. The DNA for the CDR3 is TGTGCCAGCAGTGAAGGGGGACAGATCTCTGGAAACACCATATATTTT. Its protein is CASSEGGQISGNTIYF.

This clone was seen only a few times. The genes are TRBV11-1 and TRBJ2-7; D uncertain. Germline CDR1 and CDR2: SGHAT and FQDESV (reference sequence). This CDR3 has 13 amino acids. V was clipped by 7 bases and J by 5 bases, with 15 bases between them. The CDR3 region is CASNSQIGDEQYF. CDR3 DNA: TGTGCCAGCAATAGTCAGATTGGGGACGAGCAGTACTTC.

The V call is TRBV5-6, the J call TRBJ2-5; 8 nucleotides agree with TRBD1. V lost 3 bases, J lost 4 bases, and 5 bases stayed unmatched. From germline, CDR1 is SGHDT and CDR2 YYEEEE. The CDR3 loop spans 14 amino acids. DNA for the CDR3: TGTGCCAGCAGCTGGACAGGGCCCGGAGAGACCCAGTACTTC. Translation gives CASSWTGPGETQYF.

CDR3 sequence (DNA): TGTGCCAGCAGCGTAGAACTTCTGGGGGACATTCAGTACTTC. Residues: CASSVELLGDIQYF. V gene TRBV9 combines with J gene TRBJ2-4; D could derive from TRBD1 or TRBD2 (5 bases each). This CDR3 is built from 14 residues. Trimming pared 0 bases from V and 8 bases from J, leaving 12 bases between. Germline V lookup: CDR1 SGDLS, CDR2 YYNGEE.

The chain has TRBV10-3 and TRBJ2-1; 7 bases are shared with TRBD1. Germline values: CDR1 ENHRY, CDR2 SYGVKD. Trimming at V came to 5 bases and at J to 9 bases, leaving 4 bases not matched to a gene. This CDR3 spans 12 amino acids. CDR3 in amino acids: CAISTQGVEQFF. The CDR3 DNA sequence: TGTGCCATCAGTACCCAGGGGGTTGAGCAGTTCTTC.